This T cell receptor (beta chain) was observed in a study of blood T cell repertoires in COVID-19. The protocol was immunoSEQ multiplex PCR, while the TCRdb copy is restricted to in-frame clones and leaves out a portion. The data show roughly 670,000 clones, about 90% seen once. The V gene end was trimmed by 1 base and the J gene end by 4 bases; junction bases not matched to a gene: 10. There are 17 residues in the CDR3. Germline values: CDR1 SGHAT, CDR2 FQNNGV. The sequence was obtained from a woman between 18 and 30 years old with acute or convalescent COVID-19. The J gene is TRBJ1-2, the V gene TRBV11-2; 9 nucleotides line up with TRBD1. The specimen sequenced was peripheral blood. The CDR3 DNA reads as TGTGCCAGCAGCTTAGTGGGACAGGGAAGTCGCAGCTATGGCTACACCTTC. Translation: CASSLVGQGSRSYGYTF.